The TCR beta chain under discussion was sequenced for a study of T cell responses to AZD1222 COVID-19 vaccine. General study findings and limits: The study found vaccine-associated CD4 TCRs spanning spike, dominant at 160-218 and 743-854. Clonal diversity may have been underestimated, and the donors were mostly white British, with more females than males. Baseline seropositivity occurred in only a handful of AZD1222 recipients.

Sequencing used immunoSEQ multiplex PCR; TCRdb keeps in-frame clones, though not all of them. The table has tens of thousands of clones, roughly 80% seen once. Worth noting for this clone: Its antigen is not known.

CDR1 and CDR2 from the germline V gene are MGHRA and YSYEKL. V dropped 3 bases and J dropped 2 bases, with 15 bases sitting between them. The CDR3 is 16 amino acids. The source was peripheral blood, collected on day 0 of AZD1222 vaccination. The clonotype comes from an adult in good health. The rearrangement joins TRBV4-1 to TRBJ2-3; D unclear. The CDR3 spells CASSHPAAKITDTQYF. The CDR3 DNA is TGCGCCAGCAGCCACCCAGCAGCGAAGATCACAGATACGCAGTATTTT.